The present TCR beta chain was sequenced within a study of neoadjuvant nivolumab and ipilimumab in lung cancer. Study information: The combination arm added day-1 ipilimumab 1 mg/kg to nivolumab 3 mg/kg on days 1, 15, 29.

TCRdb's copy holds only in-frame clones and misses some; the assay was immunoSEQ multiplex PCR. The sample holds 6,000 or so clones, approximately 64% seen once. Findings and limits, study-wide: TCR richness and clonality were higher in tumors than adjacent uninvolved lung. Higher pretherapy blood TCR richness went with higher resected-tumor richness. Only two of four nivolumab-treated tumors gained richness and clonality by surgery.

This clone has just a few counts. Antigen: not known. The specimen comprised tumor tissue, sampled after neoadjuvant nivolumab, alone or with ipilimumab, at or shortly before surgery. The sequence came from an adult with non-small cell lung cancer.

CDR3 coding DNA: TGCGCCAGCAGTCAATCGTCAGGAGTCAATGAAAAACTGTTTTTT. It encodes CASSQSSGVNEKLFF. The V gene is TRBV23-1, the J gene TRBJ1-4; D unclear. Being an ORF, TRBV23-1 has a function that is uncertain. V dropped 0 bases and J dropped 5 bases, with 10 bases sitting between them. This CDR3 spans 15 amino acids.